This is a list of T cell receptor beta chains from one sample in a study of response to subunit inactivated influenza vaccine. TCRdb analysed the RT-PCR reads with MiXCR anew, one entry per CDR3 protein. The sample has about 480,000 distinct CDR3 sequences; 25% are singletons. Sequenced here: CD4+ T cells sorted from PBMCs, sampled about 5 days after vaccination. The receptors come from a man between 45 and 60 years old who received an inactivated influenza vaccine. The CDR3 runs from the conserved cysteine through the conserved F or W. A D gene is named only where the DNA matches it firmly. Clone size appears in some rows only: once, few, many, or a class for an expanded clone.

CDR3aa,CDR3nt,v_gene,d_gene,j_gene,abundance
CASTRRWGGLSEQYF,TGTGCCAGCACCAGAAGGTGGGGGGGCCTGTCCGAGCAGTACTTC,TRBV2,-,TRBJ2-7,few
CASSYYLPGGGYEQYF,TGTGCCAGCAGTTACTATCTTCCAGGGGGGGGCTACGAGCAGTACTTC,TRBV6-5,-,TRBJ2-7,-
CSAISGTSGRVNEQFF,TGCAGTGCCATATCCGGGACTAGCGGGAGGGTCAATGAGCAGTTCTTC,TRBV20-1,TRBD2,TRBJ2-1,-
CASSNAGGINTEAFF,TGTGCCAGCAGTAACGCAGGGGGCATTAACACTGAAGCTTTCTTT,TRBV12-3/TRBV12-4,TRBD1,TRBJ1-1,-
CASSLAARTDTQYF,TGTGCCAGCAGCTTAGCCGCCCGCACAGATACGCAGTATTTT,TRBV7-9,-,TRBJ2-3,-
CASSAGQRLANTGELFF,TGTGCCAGCAGTGCGGGACAGCGTCTAGCGAACACCGGGGAGCTGTTTTTT,TRBV6-1,TRBD1,TRBJ2-2,few
CASSWSGNEGEDNEQFF,TGTGCCAGCAGTTGGAGTGGAAATGAGGGAGAGGACAATGAGCAGTTCTTC,TRBV6-5,-,TRBJ2-1,-
CSAHAGRAETQYF,TGCAGTGCCCATGCTGGCAGGGCAGAGACCCAGTACTTC,TRBV20-1,-,TRBJ2-5,-
CASSLRDRSSYNEQFF,TGTGCCAGCAGCCTCCGGGACCGCAGCTCCTACAATGAGCAGTTCTTC,TRBV4-2,-,TRBJ2-1,-
CASRVGGDTQPQHF,TGTGCCAGCAGGGTAGGGGGAGATACCCAGCCCCAGCATTTT,TRBV12-3/TRBV12-4,-,TRBJ1-5,-
CSLHAGGQETQYF,TGCAGCCTCCACGCGGGGGGACAAGAGACCCAGTACTTC,TRBV20-1,TRBD2,TRBJ2-5,-